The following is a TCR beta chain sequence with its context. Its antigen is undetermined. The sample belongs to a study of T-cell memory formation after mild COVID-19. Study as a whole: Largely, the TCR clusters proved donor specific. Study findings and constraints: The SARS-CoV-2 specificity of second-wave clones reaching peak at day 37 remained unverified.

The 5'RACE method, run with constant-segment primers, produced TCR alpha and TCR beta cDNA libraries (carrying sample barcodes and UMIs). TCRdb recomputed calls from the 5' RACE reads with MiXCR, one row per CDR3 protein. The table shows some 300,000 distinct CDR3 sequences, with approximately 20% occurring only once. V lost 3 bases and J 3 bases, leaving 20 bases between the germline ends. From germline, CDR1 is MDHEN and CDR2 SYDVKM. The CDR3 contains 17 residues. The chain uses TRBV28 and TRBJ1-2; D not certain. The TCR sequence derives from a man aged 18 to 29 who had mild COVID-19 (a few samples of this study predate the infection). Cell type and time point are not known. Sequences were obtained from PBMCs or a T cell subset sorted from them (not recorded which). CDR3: CASSLKAGHRSYYGYTF. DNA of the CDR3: TGTGCCAGCAGTTTGAAGGCAGGTCACCGGTCATACTATGGCTACACCTTC.